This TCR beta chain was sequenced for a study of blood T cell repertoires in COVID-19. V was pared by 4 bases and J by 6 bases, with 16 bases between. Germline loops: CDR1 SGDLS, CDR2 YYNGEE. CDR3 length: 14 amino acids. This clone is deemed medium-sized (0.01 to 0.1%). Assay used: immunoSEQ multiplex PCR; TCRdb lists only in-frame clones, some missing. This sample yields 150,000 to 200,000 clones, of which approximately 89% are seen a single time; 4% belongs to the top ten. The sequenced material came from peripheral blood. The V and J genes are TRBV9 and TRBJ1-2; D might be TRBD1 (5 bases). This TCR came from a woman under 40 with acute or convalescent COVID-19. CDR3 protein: CASSLNDGTDGYTF. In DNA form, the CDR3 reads TGTGCCAGCAGCTTAAATGACGGGACTGATGGCTACACCTTC.